This TCR beta chain was documented in a study of breast tumors, draining lymph nodes, adjacent tissues. Study-wide findings and caveats: Tumors had less TCR diversity than lymph nodes, more than nontumor tissue. That most tumor T cells come from lymph nodes remained unproven. The data were judged consistent with most tumor T cells coming from lymph node and expanding in tumor.

Using its own MiXCR run on the multiplex PCR reads, TCRdb lists one record per CDR3 protein. The repertoire holds 200,000 or so distinct CDR3 sequences, with 30% to 40% as singletons. Trimming pared 2 bases from V and 8 bases from J, leaving 19 bases between. The CDR3 has 17 residues. The germline V gene has CDR1 MNHEY and CDR2 SVGAGI. This clonotype was recorded many times. Its matching antigen is unknown. Samples came from axillary lymph nodes draining the breast cancer. The sequence was collected from a female donor with breast cancer. Some clones in this sample may be carry-over from other donors' samples. This rearrangement joins TRBV6-5 to TRBJ1-6; a weak D match, TRBD1 (5 bases). Sample: axillary lymph node tissue. CDR3 in amino acids: CASSYIFPGTRDSPLHF. The CDR3 nucleotides are TGTGCCAGCAGTTACATTTTCCCGGGGACTCGGGATTCACCCCTCCACTTT.